The 21 T cell receptor beta chains listed next were all sequenced from one sample in a study of shared clonotypes between healthy human individuals. Profiling relied on immunoSEQ multiplex PCR, and the TCRdb table lists in-frame clones only, not all of them. The sample has about 820,000 clones, approximately 92% seen once. Naive CD8 populations comprised CD45RO-negative cells positively selected for CCR7, excluding terminally differentiated effector memory CD45RA+ cells. The sequenced sample was naive CD8+ T cells sorted from blood. Receptors originate from a man aged 25-40 years in good health.

This chain links TRBV4-2 with TRBJ2-7, with a tentative D call TRBD2 (6 bases). With 6 bases removed from V and 2 bases from J, the gap between germline ends came to 20 bases. CDR3 length: 16 amino acids. The germline V gene encodes CDR1 LGHNA and CDR2 YNFKEQ. As DNA, the CDR3 is TGTGCCAGCAGTCCGTTGTTTAGCGGAATAGCCTACGAGCAGTACTTC. It codes for CASSPLFSGIAYEQYF.

The V call is TRBV9, the J call TRBJ2-3; D uncertain. Germline assignment: CDR1 SGDLS and CDR2 YYNGEE. This CDR3 region has 14 residues. The V end lost 0 bases, the J end lost 0 bases, and 5 bases lay between the germline ends. CDR3 sequence (DNA): TGTGCCAGCAGCGTAGGGTCTAGCACAGATACGCAGTATTTT. Encoded protein: CASSVGSSTDTQYF.

The V gene is TRBV29-1, the J gene TRBJ2-5, with TRBD2 matching 14 bases. The CDR3 totals 15 residues. V lost 7 bases to trimming and J lost 2 bases; unmatched junction nucleotides: 6. Germline values: CDR1 SQVTM, CDR2 ANQGSEA. CDR3: CSAWTSGRRQETQYF. DNA for the CDR3: TGCAGCGCCTGGACTAGCGGGAGGCGGCAAGAGACCCAGTACTTC.

This clone came up once. The V call is TRBV14, the J call TRBJ2-5; possible D gene TRBD2, 6 bases. Trimming shortened V by 4 bases and J by 1 base, and 10 bases separated the two germline ends. CDR3 length equals 14 residues. Germline values: CDR1 SGHDN, CDR2 FVKESK. The CDR3 bases are TGTGCCAGCAGCCGGGACTTTTTCCAAGAGACCCAGTACTTC. Translating it yields CASSRDFFQETQYF.

The gene calls are TRBV21-1 and TRBJ2-7; the table's D call, TRBD1, was not checked against the DNA. TRBV21-1 is recorded as a pseudogene. This CDR3 contains 15 residues. The CDR3 sequence is CASSKAQGSPYEQYF. CDR3 DNA: TGTGCCAGCAGCAAAGCACAGGGGAGCCCCTACGAGCAGTACTTC.

Comment on this clone: Other DNA variants within this sample encode the same CDR3. The rearrangement uses TRBV6-1 and TRBJ2-7; D not certain. CDR1 is MNHNS and CDR2 is SASEGT in the germline V gene. Trimming removed 2 bases at V and 4 bases at J, with 3 bases between. The CDR3 has 11 residues. As DNA, the CDR3 is TGTGCCAGCAGTGAACTATACGAGCAGTACTTC. Translating gives CASSELYEQYF.

V usage is TRBV28 and J usage is TRBJ2-7, with 9 positions matching TRBD1. Trimming took 5 bases from V and 3 from J; bases not matched to a gene: 8. The germline CDR1 and CDR2 sequences are MDHEN and SYDVKM. CDR3 length: 15 amino acids. The CDR3 DNA follows: TGTGCCAGCAGTCCAACTCCGACAGGGGGCTACGAGCAGTACTTC. It translates to CASSPTPTGGYEQYF.

J is TRBJ2-4 and V is TRBV29-1; 8 bases fit TRBD1. The CDR3 sequence is 15 residues long. J was trimmed by 0 bases and V by 6 bases; bases with no gene match: 7. The germline V gene encodes CDR1 SQVTM and CDR2 ANQGSEA. DNA of the CDR3: TGCAGCGTGGCTCGGACAGGGCTAGCCAAAAACATTCAGTACTTC. Protein: CSVARTGLAKNIQYF. The entire variable domain, with the rest obtained from reference TRBV29-1 and TRBJ2-4, is as follows: SAVISQKPSRDICQRGTSLTIQCQVDSQVTMMFWYRQQPGQSLTLIATANQGSEATYESGFVIDKFPISRPNLTFSTLTVSNMSPEDSSIYLCSVARTGLAKNIQYFGAGTRLSVL.

This clone was detected only once. The genes are TRBV5-1 and TRBJ2-7; D gene uncertain. The CDR3 is 15 amino acids. V was clipped by 5 bases and J by 2 bases, with 17 bases between them. Germline-derived CDR1 and CDR2 are SGHRS and YFSETQ. The CDR3 loop is CASRASWGTAYEQYF. The CDR3 nucleotides read TGCGCCAGCAGGGCCTCTTGGGGTACGGCCTACGAGCAGTACTTC.

Remarks on this clone: The sample holds other DNA sequences that translate to the same CDR3. V usage is TRBV15 and J usage is TRBJ2-3, with TRBD2 matching 11 bases. V was clipped by 1 base and J by 5 bases; unmatched bases: 8. This CDR3 is built from 17 residues. CDR1 is LNHNV, CDR2 YYDKDF, per germline (reference sequence). CDR3 bases: TGTGCCACCAGCAGAGGGCCGGGACTAGCGGCTAGAGATACGCAGTATTTT. Amino acid sequence: CATSRGPGLAARDTQYF.

The chain joins TRBV4-2 to TRBJ1-1, with 8 nucleotides matching TRBD1. The CDR3 loop spans 16 amino acids. The trim removed 5 bases at V and 2 bases at J, leaving 10 bases unmatched. Germline-derived CDR1 and CDR2 are LGHNA and YNFKEQ. CDR3 bases: TGTGCCAGCAGCGCCCTGGGGACAGGTCCTAACACTGAAGCTTTCTTT. It translates to CASSALGTGPNTEAFF.

The V call is TRBV9, the J call TRBJ2-3; D could derive from TRBD1 or TRBD2 (5 bases each). Germline V gives CDR1 SGDLS, CDR2 YYNGEE. The CDR3 is made up of 17 amino acids. The V end was cut by 3 bases, the J end by 2 bases, with 19 bases between. CDR3 DNA sequence: TGTGCCAGCAGCGAGGTTCGAACCGGGACGAACACAGATACGCAGTATTTT. Its translation: CASSEVRTGTNTDTQYF.

The J gene is TRBJ1-2, the V gene TRBV9; 8 bases line up with TRBD1. Germline V gives CDR1 SGDLS, CDR2 YYNGEE. This CDR3 region has 14 residues. Losses at the gene ends were 6 bases for V and 4 bases for J; bases not matched to a gene: 8. CDR3 loop: CASTARQGRYGYTF. The CDR3, as DNA: TGTGCCAGCACCGCTCGACAGGGGCGCTATGGCTACACCTTC.

The chain joins TRBV7-9 to TRBJ2-3; D possibly corresponds to TRBD1 (6 bases). CDR1 is SEHNR, CDR2 FQNEAQ, per germline (reference sequence). The germline V and J ends were trimmed by 5 bases and 2 bases, with 17 bases remaining between them. CDR3 size: 16 residues. CDR3: CASSRSRGSITDTQYF. CDR3 DNA: TGTGCCAGCAGCCGATCCAGGGGCTCTATCACAGATACGCAGTATTTT.

The V call is TRBV14, the J call TRBJ2-3; D is ambiguous. CDR3 size: 14 residues. CDR1 and CDR2 (germline): SGHDN, FVKESK. V lost 0 bases, J lost 3 bases, and 7 bases lay in between. The CDR3 is CASSQDLWTDTQYF. CDR3 coding DNA: TGTGCCAGCAGCCAAGATCTGTGGACAGATACGCAGTATTTT. Full variable domain (remainder filled in from reference TRBV14 and TRBJ2-3): EAGVTQFPSHSVIEKGQTVTLRCDPISGHDNLYWYRRVMGKEIKFLLHFVKESKQDESGMPNNRFLAERTGGTYSTLKVQPAELEDSGVYFCASSQDLWTDTQYFGPGTRLTVL.

The chain employs TRBV7-9 and TRBJ2-1, with D perhaps TRBD1 or TRBD2 (7 bases each). CDR1 is SEHNR, CDR2 FQNEAQ, per germline (reference sequence). The CDR3 consists of 17 residues. V lost 4 bases to trimming and J lost 2 bases, with 18 bases between them. CDR3 sequence: CASSSPRGEGTYNEQFF. As DNA, the CDR3 is TGTGCCAGCAGCTCCCCCAGGGGGGAGGGAACCTACAATGAGCAGTTCTTC.

The gene calls are TRBV29-1 and TRBJ1-2; D gene unclear. The CDR3 covers 11 residues. V dropped 6 bases and J dropped 4 bases, with 9 bases sitting between them. CDR1 SQVTM and CDR2 ANQGSEA come from the germline V gene. The CDR3 loop reads CSVPVRYGYTF. Written as DNA, the CDR3 is TGCAGCGTACCGGTTCGCTATGGCTACACCTTC.

CDR3 coding DNA: TGTGCCACCAGCGGGGGTCCCGGGACAGGCCTCACCTACGAGCAGTACTTC. Amino acids: CATSGGPGTGLTYEQYF. This chain links TRBV15 with TRBJ2-7; 8 bases line up with TRBD1. CDR1 is LNHNV and CDR2 is YYDKDF in the germline V gene (reference sequence). Trimming cost V 5 bases and J 2 bases; bases outside gene matches: 14. The CDR3 totals 17 residues.

This chain links TRBV11-2 with TRBJ2-5; TRBD1 is a possible D gene (5 bases). CDR1 and CDR2 from the germline V gene are SGHAT and FQNNGV. The germline V and J ends were trimmed by 4 bases and 2 bases, with 11 bases remaining between them. The CDR3 contains 14 residues. The CDR3 sequence is CASSSTEAQETQYF. CDR3 bases: TGTGCCAGCAGCTCGACAGAGGCGCAAGAGACCCAGTACTTC.

The chain combines TRBV9 with TRBJ2-1; TRBD2 matches at 7 bases. The germline gives CDR1 SGDLS, CDR2 YYNGEE. After removal of 4 bases from V and 4 bases from J, the junction contained 11 bases not matched to a gene. This CDR3 comprises 16 residues. This CDR3 reads CASSPLRGLRYNEQFF. For the CDR3, the DNA is TGTGCCAGCAGCCCCCTTAGGGGACTACGGTACAATGAGCAGTTCTTC.

The V gene is TRBV15, the J gene TRBJ2-7; 7 nucleotides match TRBD1. The CDR3 is 13 residues long. V shed 11 bases, J shed 0 bases, and the junction held 7 bases outside the gene matches. Germline V gives CDR1 LNHNV, CDR2 YYDKDF (reference sequence). The CDR3 sequence is CAVRDSSSYEQYF. CDR3 in DNA: TGTGCCGTCCGGGACAGTTCCTCCTACGAGCAGTACTTC.